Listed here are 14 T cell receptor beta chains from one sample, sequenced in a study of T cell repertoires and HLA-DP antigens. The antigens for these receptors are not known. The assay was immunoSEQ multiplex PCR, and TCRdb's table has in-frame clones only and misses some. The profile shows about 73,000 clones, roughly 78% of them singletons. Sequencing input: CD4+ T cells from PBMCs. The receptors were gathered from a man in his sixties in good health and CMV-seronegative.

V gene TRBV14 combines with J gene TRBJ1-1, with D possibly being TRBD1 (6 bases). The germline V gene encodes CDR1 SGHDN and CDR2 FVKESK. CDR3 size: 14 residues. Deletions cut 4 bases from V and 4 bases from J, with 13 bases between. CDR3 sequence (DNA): TGTGCCAGCAGCCGGGGGCGCGAGGGCACTGAAGCTTTCTTT. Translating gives CASSRGREGTEAFF.

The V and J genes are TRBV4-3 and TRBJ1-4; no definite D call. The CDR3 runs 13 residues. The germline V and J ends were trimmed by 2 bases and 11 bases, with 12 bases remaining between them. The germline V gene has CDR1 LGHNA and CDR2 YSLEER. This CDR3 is CASSQITPGKLFF. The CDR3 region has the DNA TGCGCCAGCAGCCAAATAACTCCGGGGAAACTGTTTTTT.

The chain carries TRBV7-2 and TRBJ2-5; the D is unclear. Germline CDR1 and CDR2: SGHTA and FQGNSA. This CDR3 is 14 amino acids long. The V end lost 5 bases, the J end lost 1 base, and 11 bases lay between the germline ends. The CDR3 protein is CASSLPVIQETQYF. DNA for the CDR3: TGTGCCAGCAGCCTCCCGGTGATCCAAGAGACCCAGTACTTC.

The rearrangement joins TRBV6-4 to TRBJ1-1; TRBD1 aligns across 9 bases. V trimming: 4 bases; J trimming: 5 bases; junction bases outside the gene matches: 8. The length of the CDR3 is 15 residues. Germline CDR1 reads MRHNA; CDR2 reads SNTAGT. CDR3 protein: CASSGSGQGWTEAFF. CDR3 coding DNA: TGTGCCAGCAGTGGGTCGGGACAGGGTTGGACTGAAGCTTTCTTT.

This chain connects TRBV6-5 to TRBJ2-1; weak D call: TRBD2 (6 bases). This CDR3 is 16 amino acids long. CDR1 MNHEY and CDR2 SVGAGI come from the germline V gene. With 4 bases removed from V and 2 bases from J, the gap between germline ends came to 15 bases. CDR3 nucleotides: TGTGCCAGCAGTTCTCTTGGAGGGAGCGCCTACAATGAGCAGTTCTTC. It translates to CASSSLGGSAYNEQFF.

CDR3 amino acids: CASSPDRDNLQHF. CDR3 DNA: TGTGCCAGCTCACCCGACAGGGACAATCTCCAGCATTTT. The V and J genes are TRBV18 and TRBJ1-5; 7 bases match TRBD1. V gave up 3 bases and J gave up 12 bases; unmatched junction bases: 8. The germline CDR1 and CDR2 sequences are KGHSH and LQKENI. This CDR3 has 13 amino acids.

The CDR3 region has the DNA TGCGCCAGCAGCTTACAGGGACCAGAGACCCAGTACTTC. Protein: CASSLQGPETQYF. The chain employs TRBV5-1 and TRBJ2-5; D is possibly TRBD1 (6 bases). In germline, CDR1 is SGHRS, CDR2 YFSETQ. Trimming removed 2 bases at V and 4 bases at J, with 9 bases between. The CDR3 has 13 residues.

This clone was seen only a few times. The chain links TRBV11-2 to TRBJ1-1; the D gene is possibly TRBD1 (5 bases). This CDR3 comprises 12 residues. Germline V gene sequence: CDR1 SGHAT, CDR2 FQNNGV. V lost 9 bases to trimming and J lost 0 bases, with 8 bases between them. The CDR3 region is CASDRVNTEAFF. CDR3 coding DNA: TGTGCCAGTGACAGAGTGAACACTGAAGCTTTCTTT.

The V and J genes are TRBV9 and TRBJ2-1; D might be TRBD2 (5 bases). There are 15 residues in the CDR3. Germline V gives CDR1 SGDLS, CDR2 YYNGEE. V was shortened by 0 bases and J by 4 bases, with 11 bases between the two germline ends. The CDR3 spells CASSVDPSRYNEQFF. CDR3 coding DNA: TGTGCCAGCAGCGTAGACCCTAGCAGATACAATGAGCAGTTCTTC. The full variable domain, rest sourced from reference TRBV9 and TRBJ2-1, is DSGVTQTPKHLITATGQRVTLRCSPRSGDLSVYWYQQSLDQGLQFLIQYYNGEERAKGNILERFSAQQFPDLHSELNLSSLELGDSALYFCASSVDPSRYNEQFFGPGTRLTVL.

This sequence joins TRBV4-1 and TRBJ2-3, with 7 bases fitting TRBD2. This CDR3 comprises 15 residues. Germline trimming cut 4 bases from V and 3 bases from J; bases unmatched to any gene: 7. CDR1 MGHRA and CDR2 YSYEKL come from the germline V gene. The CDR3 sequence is CASSPREGRTDTQYF. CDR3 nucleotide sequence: TGCGCCAGCAGCCCGAGGGAGGGGAGAACAGATACGCAGTATTTT.

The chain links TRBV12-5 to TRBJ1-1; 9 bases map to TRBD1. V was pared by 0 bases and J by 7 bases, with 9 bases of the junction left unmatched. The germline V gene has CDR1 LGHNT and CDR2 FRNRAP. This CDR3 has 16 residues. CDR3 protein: CASGLVWTGVGVEAFF. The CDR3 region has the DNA TGTGCTAGTGGTTTGGTCTGGACAGGGGTAGGAGTTGAAGCTTTCTTT.

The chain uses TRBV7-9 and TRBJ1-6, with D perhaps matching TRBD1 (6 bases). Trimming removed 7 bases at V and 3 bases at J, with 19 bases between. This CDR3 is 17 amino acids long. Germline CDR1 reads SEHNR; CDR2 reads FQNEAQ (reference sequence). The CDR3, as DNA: TGTGCCAGCAAGCCTTCCGGGACAATAGGCTATAATTCACCCCTCCACTTT. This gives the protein CASKPSGTIGYNSPLHF.

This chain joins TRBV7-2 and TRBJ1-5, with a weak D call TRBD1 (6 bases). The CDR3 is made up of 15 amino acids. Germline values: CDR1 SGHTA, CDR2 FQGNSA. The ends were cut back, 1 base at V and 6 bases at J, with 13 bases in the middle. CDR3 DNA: TGTGCCAGCAGCTTAGAGGGGGGGATCGGTCAGCCCCAGCATTTT. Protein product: CASSLEGGIGQPQHF. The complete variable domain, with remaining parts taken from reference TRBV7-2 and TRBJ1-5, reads GAGVSQSPSNKVTEKGKDVELRCDPISGHTALYWYRQSLGQGLEFLIYFQGNSAPDKSGLPSDRFSAERTGGSVSTLTIQRTQQEDSAVYLCASSLEGGIGQPQHFGDGTRLSIL.

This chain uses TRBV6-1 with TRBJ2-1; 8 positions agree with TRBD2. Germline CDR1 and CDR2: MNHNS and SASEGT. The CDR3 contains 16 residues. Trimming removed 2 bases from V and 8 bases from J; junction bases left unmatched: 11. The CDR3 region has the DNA TGTGCCAGCAGTGAAAGGTTAAGCGGGAGAAGGTATGAGCAGTTCTTC. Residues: CASSERLSGRRYEQFF.